This entry lists 18 T cell receptor beta chains sequenced from one sample in a study of blood T cell repertoires in COVID-19. Data came from immunoSEQ multiplex PCR; TCRdb stores just in-frame clones and leaves some out. The top ten hold around 37% of the sample, which has 100,000 to 150,000 clones, 79% seen once. Material for sequencing was peripheral blood. The receptors here all came from a man aged 40-49 years with active or convalescent COVID-19.

The chain carries TRBV13 and TRBJ1-1; D unclear. Germline V gives CDR1 PRHDT, CDR2 FYEKMQ (reference sequence). The CDR3 length is 11 residues. Trimming cost V 4 bases and J 3 bases, with 3 bases left between them. The CDR3 DNA is TGTGCCAGCAGCTACTACACTGAAGCTTTCTTT. Translated: CASSYYTEAFF.

The chain has TRBV30 and TRBJ2-1; tentative D call: TRBD1 (7 bases). V lost 4 bases and J lost 12, with 19 bases in between. The CDR3 totals 13 residues. Germline V gives CDR1 GTSNPN, CDR2 SVGIG (reference sequence). The CDR3 sequence: CAWTPGGPSRQFF. The CDR3 region has the DNA TGTGCCTGGACCCCAGGGGGGCCTTCTCGGCAGTTCTTC.

V usage is TRBV10-3 and J usage is TRBJ2-1; TRBD2 aligns across 7 bases. Per the germline V gene, CDR1 is ENHRY and CDR2 is SYGVKD. V lost 4 bases, J lost 9 bases, and 9 bases stayed unmatched. The CDR3 is 14 amino acids. CDR3 sequence reads: CAISGGLGSGEQFF. CDR3 in DNA: TGTGCCATCAGTGGAGGACTAGGGAGTGGTGAGCAGTTCTTC.

This clone was detected only once. This sequence joins TRBV29-1 and TRBJ1-1, with D possibly being TRBD1 (5 bases). Trimming left V 3 bases short and J 3 bases short, with 8 bases between. Germline loops: CDR1 SQVTM, CDR2 ANQGSEA. The length of the CDR3 is 12 residues. The CDR3 bases are TGCAGCGTTGACGGGGGTGACACTGAAGCTTTCTTT. Translating gives CSVDGGDTEAFF.

This chain joins TRBV2 and TRBJ1-4, with no clear D. Trimming took off 6 bases at V and 11 bases at J, with 13 bases between the two ends. This CDR3 has 12 residues. Per germline, CDR1 SNHLY and CDR2 FYNNEI. As DNA, the CDR3 is TGTGCCAGCAGCTTGCCGGGTGAGAAACTGTTTTTT. Protein: CASSLPGEKLFF.

This clone has just one count. The V call is TRBV7-2, the J call TRBJ1-1; D unresolved. CDR3 length: 16 amino acids. Germline CDR1 SGHTA, CDR2 FQGNSA. Trimming shortened V by 2 bases and J by 4 bases, and 17 bases separated the two germline ends. The CDR3 region is CASSLRPPTSGTEAFF. The CDR3 DNA reads as TGTGCCAGCAGCTTAAGGCCGCCGACCTCGGGCACTGAAGCTTTCTTT.

The chain joins TRBV13 to TRBJ2-3, with a weak D call TRBD2 (5 bases). V gave up 1 base and J gave up 0 bases, with 14 bases separating them. Germline V lookup: CDR1 PRHDT, CDR2 FYEKMQ (reference sequence). The CDR3 totals 17 residues. Here the CDR3 reads CASSLAGSGVSTDTQYF. The CDR3, as DNA: TGTGCCAGCAGCTTAGCGGGGAGCGGAGTTAGCACAGATACGCAGTATTTT.

V and J are TRBV28 and TRBJ2-7; the match to TRBD2 covers 7 bases. Germline values: CDR1 MDHEN, CDR2 SYDVKM. Trimming took 3 bases from V and 5 from J; bases not matched to a gene: 10. This CDR3 region has 15 residues. The CDR3: CASSFSGGGFDEQYF. For the CDR3, the DNA is TGTGCCAGCAGTTTTAGTGGCGGGGGATTCGACGAGCAGTACTTC.

This clone was found once. This chain joins TRBV28 and TRBJ2-3, with TRBD1 matching over 8 bases. Trimming at V came to 1 base and at J to 5 bases, leaving 8 bases not matched to a gene. The CDR3 contains 16 residues. Germline loops: CDR1 MDHEN, CDR2 SYDVKM. This chain's CDR3 is CASSLLLQGDEDTQYF. In nucleotides, the CDR3 is TGTGCCAGCAGTTTATTACTACAGGGGGATGAAGATACGCAGTATTTT.

The CDR3 nucleotides read TGTGCCAGCAGCTTCGGTGAAAAACTGTTTTTT. Residues: CASSFGEKLFF. J is TRBJ1-4 and V is TRBV5-4, with D hard to call. This CDR3 is 11 amino acids long. V was clipped by 2 bases and J by 7 bases, with 3 bases between them. CDR1 is SGHNT, CDR2 YYREEE, per germline (reference sequence).

The chain joins TRBV9 to TRBJ2-3; possible D gene TRBD2, 6 bases. In germline, CDR1 is SGDLS, CDR2 YYNGEE. V shed 0 bases and J shed 2 bases, with 10 bases lying between them. CDR3 length: 15 residues. CDR3 DNA: TGTGCCAGCAGCGTAGTAGGAGGGAACACAGATACGCAGTATTTT. It is translated as CASSVVGGNTDTQYF.

The CDR3 is CASSQDWAGTKNEQFF. CDR3 sequence (DNA): TGTGCCAGCAGCCAAGATTGGGCAGGCACGAAGAATGAGCAGTTCTTC. This chain connects TRBV3-1 (or the pseudogene TRBV3-2) to TRBJ2-1; D gene unclear. This CDR3 has 16 amino acids. V was cut by 0 bases and J by 7 bases, with 16 bases left in between. From germline, CDR1 is LGHDT and CDR2 YNNKEL (reference sequence).

The chain links TRBV6-5 to TRBJ2-5, with D uncertain. Germline assignment: CDR1 MNHEY and CDR2 SVGAGI. The V end lost 10 bases, the J end lost 5 bases, and 8 bases lay between the germline ends. This CDR3 is built from 10 residues. CDR3 in DNA: TGTGCCACCAATCGGGAGACCCAGTACTTC. Its translation: CATNRETQYF.

Regarding this clone: Other DNA sequences from this sample encode an identical CDR3 as well. The CDR3 sequence is CASSPGQPQETQYF. CDR3 DNA sequence: TGCGCCAGCAGTCCGGGACAGCCTCAAGAGACCCAGTACTTC. The J gene is TRBJ2-5, the V gene TRBV5-1; 7 bases fit TRBD1. The CDR3 has 14 amino acids. From germline, CDR1 is SGHRS and CDR2 YFSETQ. Germline trimming cut 5 bases from V and 2 bases from J; bases unmatched to any gene: 6.

J is TRBJ2-7 and V is TRBV30; 7 bases line up with TRBD2. This CDR3 contains 12 residues. V was clipped by 0 bases and J by 8 bases; unmatched bases: 4. Germline values: CDR1 GTSNPN, CDR2 SVGIG (reference sequence). The CDR3 coding sequence is TGTGCCTGGAGTGTAGTCGGGGGGAAGCAGTACTTC. Translating gives CAWSVVGGKQYF.

By sample fraction, this clone is hyperexpanded. This rearrangement joins TRBV5-1 to TRBJ2-7; possibly TRBD2 for D (5 bases). This CDR3 spans 14 amino acids. V lost 0 bases, J lost 5 bases, and 12 bases lay in between. Germline V gives CDR1 SGHRS, CDR2 YFSETQ. The CDR3 coding sequence is TGCGCCAGCAGCTTGGAATTACTAGATGACGAGCAGTACTTC. It codes for CASSLELLDDEQYF.

The rearrangement joins TRBV27 to TRBJ2-7, with D possibly being TRBD1 (6 bases). CDR3 size: 16 residues. CDR1 is MNHEY and CDR2 is SMNVEV in the germline V gene (reference sequence). Trimming removed 2 bases from V and 0 bases from J, with 14 bases in between. CDR3 bases: TGTGCCAGCAGTTTAAAGGGGGACAAGAGCTCCTACGAGCAGTACTTC. Residues: CASSLKGDKSSYEQYF.

V gene TRBV27 combines with J gene TRBJ2-3, with 7 nucleotides matching TRBD1. Germline lookup yields CDR1 MNHEY and CDR2 SMNVEV (reference sequence). The CDR3 spans 17 residues. V gave up 3 bases and J gave up 2 bases; unmatched junction bases: 11. For the CDR3, the DNA is TGTGCCAGCAGTTTTTCCACACAGGGGAAATTCACAGATACGCAGTATTTT. Its translation: CASSFSTQGKFTDTQYF.